This TCR beta chain comes out of a study of regulatory T cells in long-lasting Graves disease. Across the study: The definition of persistent Graves' disease was over 5 years of antithyroid drugs with positive TSH receptor antibodies. Study-level findings and limits: Relative to new patients (around 1,000), persistent patients exhibited greater sharing of public clonotypes (about 2,700). Reduced TCR diversity was observed in persistent Graves' patients versus newly diagnosed patients. Under persistent disease, TRBV28, TRBJ1-2 and TRBJ2-5 were used preferentially.

The ends were cut back, 7 bases at V and 5 bases at J, with 23 bases in the middle. The CDR3 totals 15 residues. Germline CDR1 is DFQATT and CDR2 is SNEGSKA (reference sequence). Time point reported: persistent/refractory GD, antithyroid drugs over 5 years with positive TRAb. TCR sequences were obtained from RNA taken from PBMCs. This clonotype has a handful of counts. The antigen remains undetermined. Investigators prepared the TCR beta libraries by applying iRepertoire HTBI primers and Arm-PCR of CDR3 regions. Using its own MiXCR run on the multiplex PCR reads, TCRdb lists one record per CDR3 protein. Among over 650,000 distinct CDR3 sequences listed, around 30% were seen once.

Sequenced material: peripheral blood mononuclear cells (PBMCs), taken when the disease was refractory, from a patient treated with antithyroid drugs. This chain uses TRBV20-1 with TRBJ1-1; tentative D call: TRBD1 (6 bases). The origin of this receptor is a female donor with Graves disease. The CDR3 protein is CSGTGAGGYNTEAFF. The CDR3 DNA reads TGCAGTGGAACGGGGGCAGGCGGGTATAATACTGAAGCTTTCTTT.